The rows below give T cell receptor beta chains drawn from one sample of a study of blood T cells in healthy people across ages. MiXCR, run by TCRdb on the 5' RACE reads, gives a single entry per CDR3 protein. The sample holds 780,000 or so distinct CDR3 sequences, 25% seen once. The data also belong to a second study, concerning T cells of mothers and their children.

Sample: blood. The receptors were sampled from a boy between 10 and 17 years old in good health. CDR3s include the opening cysteine and the closing phenylalanine or tryptophan. The D gene is left open where the match is weak. A row's size may be missing; if present it is once, few, many or a size class.

>many|12|-|TRBJ2-5|TRBV6-5
CASSYSSETQYF
TGTGCCAGCAGTTACTCGTCGGAGACCCAGTACTTC
>-|16|-|TRBJ2-7|TRBV5-6
CASSWGEQYLFYEQYF
TGTGCCAGCAGCTGGGGGGAACAGTATCTTTTCTACGAGCAGTACTTC
>-|15|-|TRBJ2-3|TRBV7-9
CASSLAQTGTDTQYF
TGTGCCAGCAGCTTAGCGCAAACTGGCACGGATACGCAGTATTTT
>-|13|-|TRBJ1-2|TRBV2
CASSMDRYYGYTF
TGTGCCAGCAGTATGGACAGATACTATGGCTACACCTTC
>-|12|-|TRBJ2-7|TRBV7-9
CASSLGNGPGYF
TGTGCCAGCAGCTTAGGCAACGGACCGGGGTACTTC
>-|12|-|TRBJ1-2|TRBV12-3/TRBV12-4
CASRQYLYGYTF
TGTGCCAGCAGGCAATACCTCTATGGCTACACCTTC
>few|15|-|TRBJ2-5|TRBV15
CATSRATEVGETQYF
TGTGCCACCAGCAGAGCGACAGAAGTTGGTGAGACCCAGTACTTC
>many|20|-|TRBJ1-4|TRBV28
CASSFRGGGGQVSTNEKLFF
TGTGCCAGCAGTTTCAGGGGAGGAGGGGGGCAAGTCTCAACTAATGAAAAACTGTTTTTT
>few|15|-|TRBJ1-1|TRBV5-1
CASSSRPIINTEAFF
TGCGCCAGCAGCTCCCGACCGATAATAAACACTGAAGCTTTCTTT
>few|15|-|TRBJ2-7|TRBV9
CASSASGEPSYEQYF
TGTGCCAGCAGCGCTTCAGGTGAACCCTCCTACGAGCAGTACTTC
>-|14|-|TRBJ2-5|TRBV7-2
CASSSRYQGETQYF
TGTGCCAGCAGCTCCCGTTATCAGGGGGAGACCCAGTACTTC
>few|16|-|TRBJ2-1|TRBV12-3/TRBV12-4
CASRERGVGSYNEQFF
TGTGCCAGCAGGGAAAGGGGGGTAGGGTCCTACAATGAGCAGTTCTTC
>-|13|TRBD1|TRBJ2-3|TRBV6-1
CASSRTGEDTQYF
TGTGCCAGCAGCAGGACAGGGGAGGATACGCAGTATTTT
>-|12|-|TRBJ1-1|TRBV29-1
CSAGSGDTEAFF
TGCAGCGCTGGTTCCGGGGACACTGAAGCTTTCTTT